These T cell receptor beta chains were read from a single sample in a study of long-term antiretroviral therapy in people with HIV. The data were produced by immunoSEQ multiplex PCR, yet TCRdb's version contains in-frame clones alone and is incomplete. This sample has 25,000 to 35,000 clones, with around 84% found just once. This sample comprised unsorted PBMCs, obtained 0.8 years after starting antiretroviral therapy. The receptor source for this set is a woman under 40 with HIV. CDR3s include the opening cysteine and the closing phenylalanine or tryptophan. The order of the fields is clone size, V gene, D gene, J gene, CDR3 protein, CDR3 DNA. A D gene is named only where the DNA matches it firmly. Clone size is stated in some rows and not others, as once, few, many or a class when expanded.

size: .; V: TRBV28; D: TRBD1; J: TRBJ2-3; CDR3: CASRVGQGAVDTQYF; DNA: TGTGCCAGCCGAGTGGGACAGGGGGCGGTGGATACGCAGTATTTT
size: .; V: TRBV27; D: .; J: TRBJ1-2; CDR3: CASSRPLGVGYTF; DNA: TGTGCCAGCAGCCGACCATTAGGGGTTGGCTACACCTTC
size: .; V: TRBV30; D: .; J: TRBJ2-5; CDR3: CAWSGGLETQYF; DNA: TGTGCCTGGAGCGGGGGGCTGGAGACCCAGTACTTC
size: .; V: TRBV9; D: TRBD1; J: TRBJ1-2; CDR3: CASRGTADGYTF; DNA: TGTGCCAGCAGAGGGACAGCTGATGGCTACACCTTC
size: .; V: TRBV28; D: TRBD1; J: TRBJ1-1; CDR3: CASSTGLEAFF; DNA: TGTGCCAGCTCGACAGGGCTTGAAGCTTTCTTT
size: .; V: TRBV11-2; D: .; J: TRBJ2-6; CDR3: CASSSPGRGANVLTF; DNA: TGTGCCAGCAGCTCCCCGGGACGTGGGGCCAACGTCCTGACTTTC
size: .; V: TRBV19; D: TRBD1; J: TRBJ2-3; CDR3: CASSSGTGVVGITDTQYF; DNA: TGTGCCAGTAGTTCCGGGACAGGGGTTGTTGGAATAACAGATACGCAGTATTTT
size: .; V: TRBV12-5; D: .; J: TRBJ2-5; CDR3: CASGFGKQETQYF; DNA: TGTGCTAGTGGGTTCGGAAAACAAGAGACCCAGTACTTC
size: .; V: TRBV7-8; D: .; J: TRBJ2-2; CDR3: CASSLAGGSTGELFF; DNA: TGTGCCAGCAGCTTAGCCGGCGGTAGCACCGGGGAGCTGTTTTTT
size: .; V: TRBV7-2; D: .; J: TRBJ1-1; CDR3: CASSLGPGDTEAFF; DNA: TGTGCCAGCAGCTTAGGACCGGGGGACACTGAAGCTTTCTTT
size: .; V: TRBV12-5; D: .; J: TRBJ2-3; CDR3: CASGRRDSTDTQYF; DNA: TGTGCTAGTGGGAGAAGGGACAGCACAGATACGCAGTATTTT
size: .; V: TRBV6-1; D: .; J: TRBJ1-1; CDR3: CASSEWVYTEAFF; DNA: TGTGCCAGCAGTGAATGGGTGTACACTGAAGCTTTCTTT
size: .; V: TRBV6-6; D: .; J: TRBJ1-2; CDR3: CASRSLSYGYTF; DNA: TGTGCCAGCAGGTCGCTGTCTTATGGCTACACCTTC
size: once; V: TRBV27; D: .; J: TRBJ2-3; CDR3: CASSLQGGTDTQYF; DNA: TGTGCCAGCAGTCTACAGGGTGGTACAGATACGCAGTATTTT
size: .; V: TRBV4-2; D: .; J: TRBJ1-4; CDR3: CASSQEGSSATNEKLFF; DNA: TGTGCCAGCAGCCAGGAAGGGAGCTCTGCAACTAATGAAAAACTGTTTTTT
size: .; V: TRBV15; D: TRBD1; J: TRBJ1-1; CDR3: CATSRDRGGNTEAFF; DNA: TGTGCCACCAGCAGGGACAGGGGCGGAAACACTGAAGCTTTCTTT
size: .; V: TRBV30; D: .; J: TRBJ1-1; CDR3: CAWRLSVTGNTEAFF; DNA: TGTGCCTGGAGGCTTTCCGTGACGGGGAACACTGAAGCTTTCTTT